The 29 T cell receptor beta chains given below trace back to one sample, sequenced in a study of blood T cell repertoires in COVID-19. The repertoire was sequenced with immunoSEQ multiplex PCR; TCRdb's copy has only in-frame clones and lacks some. The repertoire holds some 130,000 clones, with more than 60% as singletons. Input material: peripheral blood. These receptors were collected from a woman in her 70s with acute or convalescent COVID-19.

This chain uses TRBV7-2 with TRBJ1-6; possible D gene TRBD1, 6 bases. Germline V CDR1 and CDR2: SGHTA, FQGNSA. V was shortened by 0 bases and J by 7 bases, with 10 bases between the two germline ends. The CDR3 spans 15 residues. The CDR3 DNA sequence: TGTGCCAGCAGCTTAGCACAGGGTCCCAATTCACCCCTCCACTTT. Translation gives CASSLAQGPNSPLHF.

This rearrangement joins TRBV21-1 to TRBJ2-7; the D call of TRBD1 is as the table states it, not checked on the DNA. TRBV21-1 is a known pseudogene. The CDR3 totals 15 residues. The CDR3 here is CASSGRQENSYEQYF. CDR3 nucleotides: TGTGCCAGCAGCGGTCGACAGGAAAACTCCTACGAGCAGTACTTC.

The chain has TRBV4-1 and TRBJ2-7, with 11 nucleotides matching TRBD1. This CDR3 has 16 residues. V gave up 1 base and J gave up 0 bases; unmatched junction bases: 2. CDR1 and CDR2 (germline): MGHRA, YSYEKL. The CDR3 reads CASSQGGTGGSYEQYF. The CDR3 DNA follows: TGCGCCAGCAGCCAAGGAGGGACAGGGGGCTCCTACGAGCAGTACTTC.

The V and J genes are TRBV28 and TRBJ2-6; D may be TRBD1 (5 bases). This CDR3 is built from 16 residues. The germline V and J ends were trimmed by 5 bases and 2 bases, with 13 bases remaining between them. Germline lookup yields CDR1 MDHEN and CDR2 SYDVKM. DNA for the CDR3: TGTGCCAGCAGTCCTGGGTCAGGGCCTGGGGCCAACGTCCTGACTTTC. Translated, it gives CASSPGSGPGANVLTF.

This chain's CDR3 is CASSEGKGANTEAFF. The CDR3 DNA reads as TGCGCCAGCAGTGAAGGGAAAGGGGCTAACACTGAAGCTTTCTTT. The gene calls are TRBV10-1 and TRBJ1-1; TRBD1 might be the D (5 bases). Per the germline V gene, CDR1 is WNHNN and CDR2 is SYGVQD (reference sequence). V gave up 3 bases and J gave up 2 bases, with 13 bases separating them. This CDR3 has 15 amino acids.

The rearrangement links TRBV2 to TRBJ1-5; D is ambiguous. Per germline, CDR1 SNHLY and CDR2 FYNNEI. V was clipped by 3 bases and J by 3 bases, with 9 bases between them. The CDR3 runs to 14 residues. CDR3 nucleotide sequence: TGTGCCAGCAGTGATATGCGGATCAATCAGCCCCAGCATTTT. Translated, it gives CASSDMRINQPQHF.

This clone was counted between two and nine times. V usage is TRBV12-2 and J usage is TRBJ1-2. TRBV12-2 is noted as a pseudogene. The CDR3 extends over 16 amino acids. For the CDR3, the DNA is TGTGCAAGTCGCTTATCGAGGGTCAGATTCAACTATGGCTACACCTTC. This gives the protein CASRLSRVRFNYGYTF.

The chain couples TRBV11-3 to TRBJ2-1; D is perhaps TRBD2 (6 bases). V lost 4 bases and J lost 10, with 11 bases in between. Looked up from germline, CDR1 is SGHNT and CDR2 is YENEEA. The length of the CDR3 is 12 residues. The CDR3 here is CASSSSSVEQFF. In nucleotides, the CDR3 is TGTGCCAGCAGCTCGTCTAGCGTCGAGCAGTTCTTC.

V gene TRBV9 combines with J gene TRBJ1-6; possible D gene TRBD1, 6 bases. Between the trimmed V and J ends, which lost 3 bases and 6 bases, there was a span of 7 bases. CDR3 length: 13 residues. Germline CDR1 and CDR2: SGDLS and YYNGEE. The CDR3 nucleotides are TGTGCCAGCAGCGGGGGGCCTAATTCACCCCTCCACTTT. It codes for CASSGGPNSPLHF.

The chain combines TRBV7-2 with TRBJ2-1; the D gene is possibly TRBD2 (6 bases). V lost 5 bases, J lost 5 bases, and 13 bases lay in between. Per the germline V gene, CDR1 is SGHTA and CDR2 is FQGNSA. CDR3 size: 14 residues. In DNA form, the CDR3 reads TGTGCCAGCAGCCGGGACTCAAGCAACAATGAGCAGTTCTTC. It codes for CASSRDSSNNEQFF.

In this sample, this clone turned up a few times. J is TRBJ2-7 and V is TRBV5-1; the match to TRBD1 covers 8 bases. The CDR3 extends over 14 amino acids. V shed 4 bases and J 5 bases; nucleotides not matched to a gene: 8. CDR1 is SGHRS and CDR2 is YFSETQ in the germline V gene. The DNA of the CDR3 is TGCGCCAGCAGCAAAGACAGGGGTGTCAACGAGCAGTACTTC. Translation: CASSKDRGVNEQYF.

With regard to this clone: This specimen includes other DNA sequences encoding the same CDR3. The V call is TRBV14, the J call TRBJ1-3; 8 nucleotides align to TRBD1. This CDR3 region has 16 residues. V shed 2 bases and J 0 bases; nucleotides not matched to a gene: 3. CDR1 SGHDN and CDR2 FVKESK come from the germline V gene. The CDR3 DNA sequence: TGTGCCAGCAGCCAACGCACAGGGGGCTCTGGAAACACCATATATTTT. It codes for CASSQRTGGSGNTIYF.

The J gene is TRBJ2-7, the V gene TRBV3-1 (or the pseudogene TRBV3-2); D possibly corresponds to TRBD2 (6 bases). V was trimmed by 3 bases and J by 7 bases, leaving 10 bases between them. Germline CDR1 reads LGHDT; CDR2 reads YNNKEL (reference sequence). This CDR3 comprises 12 residues. The CDR3, as DNA: TGTGCCAGCAGCCACCTACGGGGGGAGCAGTACTTC. Translation: CASSHLRGEQYF.

Ten or more counts support this clone. The rearrangement uses TRBV25-1 and TRBJ2-1; 10 nucleotides align to TRBD2. V shed 2 bases, J shed 7 bases, and the junction held 8 bases outside the gene matches. The CDR3 has 16 amino acids. Per germline, CDR1 MGHDK and CDR2 SYGVNS. CDR3: CASSEQASGSRNEQFF. The CDR3 nucleotides read TGTGCCAGCAGTGAACAGGCTAGCGGGAGTAGAAATGAGCAGTTCTTC.

The chain uses TRBV5-4 and TRBJ2-1; 12 bases fit TRBD1. CDR1 is SGHNT, CDR2 YYREEE, per germline (reference sequence). V lost 4 bases, J lost 7 bases, and 12 bases stayed unmatched. The CDR3 sequence is 17 residues long. The CDR3 bases are TGTGCCAGCAGCCCGAACCGCGGGACAGGGGGCCTTAATGAGCAGTTCTTC. Translation: CASSPNRGTGGLNEQFF. The entire variable domain, with the rest obtained from reference TRBV5-4 and TRBJ2-1, is as follows: ETGVTQSPTHLIKTRGQQVTLRCSSQSGHNTVSWYQQALGQGPQFIFQYYREEENGRGNFPPRFSGLQFPNYSSELNVNALELDDSALYLCASSPNRGTGGLNEQFFGPGTRLTVL.

This clone was counted once. The rearrangement joins TRBV7-9 to TRBJ1-6, with unresolved D. The CDR3 consists of 13 residues. The V gene lost 1 base and the J gene lost 6 bases, with 4 bases spanning the gap. The V gene's germline CDR1 is SEHNR and CDR2 FQNEAQ (reference sequence). CDR3 sequence: CASSLDSNSPLHF. The CDR3 DNA sequence: TGTGCCAGCAGCTTAGACAGTAATTCACCCCTCCACTTT.

This chain uses TRBV28 with TRBJ2-7; 9 bases are a match to TRBD1. CDR3 length: 16 residues. From germline, CDR1 is MDHEN and CDR2 SYDVKM. Losses at the gene ends were 5 bases for V and 4 bases for J; bases not matched to a gene: 12. The CDR3 protein is CASSLYRGRSLYEQYF. The CDR3 region has the DNA TGTGCCAGCAGTCTTTACAGGGGGCGATCTCTATACGAGCAGTACTTC.

J is TRBJ2-2 and V is TRBV2; the D gene is possibly TRBD2 (5 bases). Germline assignment: CDR1 SNHLY and CDR2 FYNNEI. Trimming stripped 7 bases from V and 7 bases from J, with 19 bases between. CDR3 size: 15 residues. The CDR3 DNA sequence: TGTGCCAGCAAGACCCCTGCTGGAGGTCTCGGGGAGCTGTTTTTT. This sequence encodes CASKTPAGGLGELFF.

The chain couples TRBV7-3 to TRBJ2-1; D gene unclear. The CDR3 contains 13 residues. Germline CDR1 SGHTA, CDR2 FQGTGA. The ends were cut back, 1 base at V and 5 bases at J, with 6 bases in the middle. This CDR3 is CASSLSLDNEQFF. In nucleotides, the CDR3 is TGTGCCAGCAGCTTAAGCTTAGACAATGAGCAGTTCTTC.

The V and J genes are TRBV25-1 and TRBJ1-4, with D hard to call. Germline CDR1 and CDR2: MGHDK and SYGVNS. The ends were cut back, 7 bases at V and 7 bases at J, with 7 bases in the middle. The CDR3 length is 11 residues. The DNA for the CDR3 is TGTGCCAGCACCCCAGGTGAAAAACTGTTTTTT. This translates into CASTPGEKLFF.

This clone was seen a handful of times. The chain is built from TRBV28 and TRBJ1-2, with 7 bases fitting TRBD1. CDR1 and CDR2 (germline): MDHEN, SYDVKM. The CDR3 length is 14 residues. Germline trimming cut 7 bases from V and 7 bases from J; bases unmatched to any gene: 12. The CDR3 region has the DNA TGTGCCAGCACCCCGACCGACAGGGATGGTGGCTACACCTTC. Protein: CASTPTDRDGGYTF.

The V call is TRBV29-1, the J call TRBJ2-5, with 10 bases identical to TRBD1. CDR3 length equals 15 residues. After removal of 6 bases from V and 5 bases from J, the junction contained 12 bases not matched to a gene. Germline values: CDR1 SQVTM, CDR2 ANQGSEA. The chain's CDR3 is CSVKSGTGVGETQYF. CDR3 coding DNA: TGCAGCGTGAAGAGTGGGACAGGGGTTGGGGAGACCCAGTACTTC.

The V gene is TRBV2, the J gene TRBJ1-1; the match to TRBD1 covers 9 bases. The V and J ends lost 4 bases and 3 bases, in that order; junction bases with no gene match: 3. This CDR3 is built from 14 residues. Germline CDR1 and CDR2: SNHLY and FYNNEI. For the CDR3, the DNA is TGTGCCAGCAGTGCGGACAGGGGCGACACTGAAGCTTTCTTT. It specifies CASSADRGDTEAFF.

The V call is TRBV18, the J call TRBJ1-1; 9 bases match TRBD1. Germline V lookup: CDR1 KGHSH, CDR2 LQKENI. The CDR3 loop spans 18 amino acids. The junction had 13 bases not matched to a gene; V was cut back by 4 bases and J by 1 base. The CDR3 region has the DNA TGTGCCAGCTCACGACAGGGTACAGGGGGCTTTGGGAACACTGAAGCTTTCTTT. Its translation is CASSRQGTGGFGNTEAFF.

This clone occurred once. The rearrangement uses TRBV20-1 and TRBJ2-5; unclear D gene. With 6 bases removed from V and 4 bases from J, the gap between germline ends came to 9 bases. This CDR3 spans 11 amino acids. CDR1 is DFQATT and CDR2 is SNEGSKA in the germline V gene (reference sequence). In DNA form, the CDR3 reads TGCAGTGCCAGACGCGGAGAGACCCAGTACTTC. Its protein is CSARRGETQYF.

J is TRBJ1-2 and V is TRBV27; a possible D gene is TRBD1 (6 bases). Germline CDR1 MNHEY, CDR2 SMNVEV (reference sequence). This CDR3 contains 14 residues. The V end was cut by 8 bases, the J end by 1 base, with 14 bases between. In DNA, the CDR3 is TGTGCCAGCGCCAATAACAGGGTTAACTATGGCTACACCTTC. Translating gives CASANNRVNYGYTF.

This clone appeared a single time. The V gene is TRBV7-2, the J gene TRBJ2-2; the match to TRBD2 covers 10 bases. This CDR3 is 14 amino acids long. Germline V CDR1 and CDR2: SGHTA, FQGNSA. Unmatched junction bases numbered 0, after V lost 3 bases and J lost 5 bases. CDR3 sequence reads: CASSFSGRTGELFF. The CDR3 region has the DNA TGTGCCAGCAGCTTTAGCGGGAGGACCGGGGAGCTGTTTTTT.

The rearrangement joins TRBV4-3 to TRBJ1-2; D is uncertain. Trimming left V 0 bases short and J 1 base short, with 9 bases between. The germline V gene encodes CDR1 LGHNA and CDR2 YSLEER. The CDR3 has 15 residues. The CDR3 DNA is TGCGCCAGCAGCCAAGATATCGGGATTAACTATGGCTACACCTTC. It codes for CASSQDIGINYGYTF.

The rearrangement links TRBV5-1 to TRBJ2-7; 15 positions match TRBD2. Trimming removed 3 bases from V and 9 bases from J; junction bases left unmatched: 7. CDR1 and CDR2 (germline): SGHRS, YFSETQ. This CDR3 has 15 residues. The CDR3 loop is CASSSVPGLAGGQYF. The CDR3 nucleotides are TGCGCCAGCAGCTCCGTCCCGGGACTAGCGGGGGGGCAGTACTTC.